Described below is a single TCR beta chain sequence and its context. What it recognizes is unknown. The data were taken from a study of molecular identifiers for immune sequencing clone quantification. General study results and limits: Spiked Jurkat TCR RNA from one cell was reportedly detectable among some 1 million naive cells. Among effectors, clones above 20 RNA copies held over 97% of molecules; among naive cells, under 1%.

The CDR3 sequence is 16 residues long. The germline gives CDR1 SGDLS, CDR2 YYNGEE. V trimming: 4 bases; J trimming: 4 bases; junction bases outside the gene matches: 11. The CD8+CD4-CCR7+CD45RA+ phenotype defined the sorted naive CD8 T cells. TCRdb re-analysed the PCR reads in MiXCR, keeping a single row per CDR3 protein. The repertoire holds 350,000 or so distinct CDR3 sequences, with about a fifth as singletons. Sequences were obtained from naive CD8+ T cells from blood, with Jurkat cell RNA spiked in. Documented subset: FACS-sorted CD8+CD4-CCR7+CD45RA+ naive T cells. The chain uses TRBV9 and TRBJ1-3, with TRBD1 matching 7 bases. This sequence originates from a human donor in good health. Some libraries in this study had Jurkat cell RNA spiked in. CDR3 nucleotides: TGTGCCAGCAGCATGCAAACAGGGGAATCCGGAAACACCATATATTTT. Translating gives CASSMQTGESGNTIYF.